The clone carrying this TCR beta chain was found a few times. PCR was performed using 60 Vbeta and 13 Jbeta primers. TCRdb keeps only in-frame clones here, not all; method: immunoSEQ multiplex PCR. The table records more than 95,000 clones, under 20% of them present only once. This sample is part of a study of cytomegalovirus exposure and HLA in healthy donors. The CDR3 contains 13 residues. The V gene lost 7 bases and the J gene lost 2 bases, with 11 bases spanning the gap. Germline V gene lookup returns CDR1 MNHNS and CDR2 SASEGT. The sequence derives from a female donor in good health and CMV-seropositive. Material: PBMCs. The chain couples TRBV6-1 to TRBJ2-5, with TRBD2 as a possible D gene (5 bases). This CDR3 is CASNGEPQETQYF. The DNA of the CDR3 is TGTGCCAGCAACGGGGAACCGCAAGAGACCCAGTACTTC.